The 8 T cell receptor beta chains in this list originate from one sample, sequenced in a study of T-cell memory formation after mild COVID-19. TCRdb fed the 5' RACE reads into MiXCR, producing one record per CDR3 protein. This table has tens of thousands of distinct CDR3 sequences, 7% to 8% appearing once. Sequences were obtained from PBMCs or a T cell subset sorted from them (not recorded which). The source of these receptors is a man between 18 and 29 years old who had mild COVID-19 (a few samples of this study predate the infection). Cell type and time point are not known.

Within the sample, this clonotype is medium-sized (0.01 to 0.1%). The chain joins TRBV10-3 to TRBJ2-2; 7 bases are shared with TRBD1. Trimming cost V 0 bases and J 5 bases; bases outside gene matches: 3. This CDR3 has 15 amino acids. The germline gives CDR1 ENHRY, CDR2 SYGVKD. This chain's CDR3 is CAISESQQGTGELFF. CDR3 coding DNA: TGTGCCATCAGTGAGTCCCAACAGGGGACCGGGGAGCTGTTTTTT.

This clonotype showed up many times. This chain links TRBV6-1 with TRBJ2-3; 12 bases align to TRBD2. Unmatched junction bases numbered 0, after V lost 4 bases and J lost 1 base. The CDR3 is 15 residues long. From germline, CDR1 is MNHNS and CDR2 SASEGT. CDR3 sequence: CASSGLAGGTDTQYF. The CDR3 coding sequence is TGTGCCAGCAGTGGACTAGCGGGGGGCACAGATACGCAGTATTTT.

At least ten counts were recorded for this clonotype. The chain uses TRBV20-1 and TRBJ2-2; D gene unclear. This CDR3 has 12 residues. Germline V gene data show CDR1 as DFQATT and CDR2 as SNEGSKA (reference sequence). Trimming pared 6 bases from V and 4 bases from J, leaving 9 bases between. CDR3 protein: CSASNPTGELFF. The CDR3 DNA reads TGCAGTGCCTCTAACCCCACCGGGGAGCTGTTTTTT.

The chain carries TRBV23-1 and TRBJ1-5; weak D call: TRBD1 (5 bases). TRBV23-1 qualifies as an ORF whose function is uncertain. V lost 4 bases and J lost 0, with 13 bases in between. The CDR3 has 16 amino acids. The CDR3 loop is CASSRSGPYSNQPQHF. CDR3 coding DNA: TGCGCCAGCAGTCGGTCAGGGCCCTATAGCAATCAGCCCCAGCATTTT.

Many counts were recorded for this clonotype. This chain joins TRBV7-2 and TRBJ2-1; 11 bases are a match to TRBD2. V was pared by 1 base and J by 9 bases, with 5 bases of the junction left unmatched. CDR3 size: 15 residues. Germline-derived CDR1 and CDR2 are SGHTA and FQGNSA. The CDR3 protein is CASSLVAGGYGEQFF. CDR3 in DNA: TGTGCCAGCAGCTTAGTAGCGGGGGGGTATGGTGAGCAGTTCTTC.

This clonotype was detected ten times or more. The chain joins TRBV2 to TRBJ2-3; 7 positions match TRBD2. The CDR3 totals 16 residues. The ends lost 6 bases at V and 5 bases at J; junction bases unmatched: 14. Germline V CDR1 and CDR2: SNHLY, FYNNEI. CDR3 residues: CASRGNFGGTGDTQYF. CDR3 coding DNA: TGTGCCAGCAGGGGCAACTTCGGGGGGACCGGAGATACGCAGTATTTT.

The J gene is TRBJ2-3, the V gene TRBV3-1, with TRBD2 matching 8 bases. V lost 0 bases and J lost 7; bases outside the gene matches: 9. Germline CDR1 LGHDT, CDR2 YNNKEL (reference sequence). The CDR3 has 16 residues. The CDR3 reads CASSQDPGGARNTQYF. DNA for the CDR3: TGTGCCAGCAGCCAAGATCCCGGGGGGGCCCGCAATACGCAGTATTTT.

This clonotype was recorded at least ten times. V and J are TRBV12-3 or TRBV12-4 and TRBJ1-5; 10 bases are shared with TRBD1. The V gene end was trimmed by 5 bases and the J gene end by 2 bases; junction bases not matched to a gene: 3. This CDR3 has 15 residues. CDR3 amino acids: CASSLGTGGNQPQHF. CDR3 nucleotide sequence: TGTGCCAGCAGTCTAGGGACAGGGGGCAATCAGCCCCAGCATTTT.